Only a few counts were recorded for the clone carrying this TCR beta chain. For TCR beta, libraries came from iRepertoire HTBI primers and Arm-PCR of CDR3 regions. TCRdb called the multiplex PCR reads again in MiXCR, with one record for every CDR3 protein. The repertoire holds 350,000 to 450,000 distinct CDR3 sequences, with 20% to 25% as singletons. The data were obtained in a study of regulatory T cells in long-lasting Graves disease. Study details: With positive TSH receptor antibodies and over 5 years of antithyroid drugs, Graves' disease was considered persistent.

Time point noted: persistent/refractory GD, antithyroid drugs over 5 years with positive TRAb. PBMC RNA was the source of the TCR library. The authors diagnosed Graves' disease using American Thyroid Association guidelines. Germline values: CDR1 SNHLY, CDR2 FYNNEI. This CDR3 has 14 residues. V lost 6 bases and J 3 bases, leaving 12 bases between the germline ends. The origin of this receptor is a woman aged 40 to 49 with Graves disease. This sample comprised peripheral blood mononuclear cells (PBMCs), obtained when the disease was refractory, from a patient treated with antithyroid drugs. The rearrangement uses TRBV2 and TRBJ1-5, with no clear D. CDR3 coding DNA: TGTGCCAGCAGATTAGACGGTACCAATCAGCCCCAGCATTTT. Protein sequence: CASRLDGTNQPQHF. The entire variable domain, with the rest obtained from reference TRBV2 and TRBJ1-5, is as follows: EPEVTQTPSHQVTQMGQEVILRCVPISNHLYFYWYRQILGQKVEFLVSFYNNEISEKSEIFDDQFSVERPDGSNFTLKIRSTKLEDSAMYFCASRLDGTNQPQHFGDGTRLSIL.